The source of this T cell receptor (beta chain) is a study of control samples from healthy donors and cancer patients (dated by TCRdb to the early 2020s). CDR1 and CDR2 were assigned from the germline V gene as SGHRS and YFSETQ. From the cysteine up to the phenylalanine, the CDR3 has a length of 15 residues. Only CDR3 DNA is held: 45 bases, read in frame from base 1. Trimming costs V 0 bases and J 3 bases, and their ends lie 10 bases apart. Libraries were prepared through the immunoSEQ multiplex PCR assay. TCRdb's version of the immuneACCESS table is confined to in-frame rearrangements and falls short of the full clone set. An unresolved V gene accounts for under half of the shortfall where checked; the remainder is of unknown origin. For this sample the table gives about 220,000 clones, of which around 94% were detected only once. About 1.6% of the sample comes from the top ten. Points on this clone: Its cognate antigen has yet to be identified. It has no much larger one-base neighbor in the sample; base qualities were not kept.

What was sequenced was blood. The clonotype was recovered from a man in his forties or fifties in good health. The rearranged chain carries TRBV5-1 and TRBJ2-1; TRBD2 could be the D gene, as 6 bases match. The DNA sequence reads TGCGCCAGCAGCTTGGAAGGGACTTACTACAATGAGCAGTTCTTC. Its product reads: CASSLEGTYYNEQFF.